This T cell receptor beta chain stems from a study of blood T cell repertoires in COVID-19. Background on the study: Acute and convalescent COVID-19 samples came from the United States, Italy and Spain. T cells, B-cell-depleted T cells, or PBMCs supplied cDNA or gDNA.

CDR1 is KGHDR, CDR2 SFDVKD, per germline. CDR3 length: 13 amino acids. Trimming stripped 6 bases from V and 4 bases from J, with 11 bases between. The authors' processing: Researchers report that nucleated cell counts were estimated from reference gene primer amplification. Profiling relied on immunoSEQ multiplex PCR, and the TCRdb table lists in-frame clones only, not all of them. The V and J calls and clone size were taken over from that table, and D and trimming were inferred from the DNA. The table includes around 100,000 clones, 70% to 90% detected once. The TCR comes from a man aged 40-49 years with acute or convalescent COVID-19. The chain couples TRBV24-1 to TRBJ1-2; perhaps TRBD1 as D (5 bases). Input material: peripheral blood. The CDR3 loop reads CATSSRGSYGYTF. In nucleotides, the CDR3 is TGTGCCACCAGTTCCCGGGGGTCCTATGGCTACACCTTC.